This T cell receptor (beta chain) was sequenced during a study of radiation and T cells in renal cell carcinoma. CDR3 length equals 12 residues. Germline V gives CDR1 SEHNR, CDR2 FQNEAQ (reference sequence). Trimming took 8 bases from V and 1 from J, leaving 8 bases between them. Documented time point: blood 4 weeks post-SBRT, at nephrectomy. The treatment denotes: 15 Gy SBRT to primary tumor, nephrectomy 4 weeks later. Serial blood draws occurred at baseline and 2 and 4 weeks post-SBRT. The patient's renal cell carcinoma had clear cell pathology. Turning to this clone: The antigen is unknown.

Data came from immunoSEQ multiplex PCR; TCRdb stores just in-frame clones and leaves some out. This table holds some 31,000 clones, roughly 80% found once. General study results and limits: Baseline intratumoral clonotype presence is unknown without pretreatment biopsies.

The source material was blood, sampled from a patient whose treatment included radiotherapy and nephrectomy. The receptor was isolated from a man in his sixties with renal cell carcinoma. The rearrangement links TRBV7-9 to TRBJ1-1; D remains unclear. The CDR3 coding sequence is TGTGCCAGCTCCCGGCCGAACACTGAAGCTTTCTTT. Protein: CASSRPNTEAFF.